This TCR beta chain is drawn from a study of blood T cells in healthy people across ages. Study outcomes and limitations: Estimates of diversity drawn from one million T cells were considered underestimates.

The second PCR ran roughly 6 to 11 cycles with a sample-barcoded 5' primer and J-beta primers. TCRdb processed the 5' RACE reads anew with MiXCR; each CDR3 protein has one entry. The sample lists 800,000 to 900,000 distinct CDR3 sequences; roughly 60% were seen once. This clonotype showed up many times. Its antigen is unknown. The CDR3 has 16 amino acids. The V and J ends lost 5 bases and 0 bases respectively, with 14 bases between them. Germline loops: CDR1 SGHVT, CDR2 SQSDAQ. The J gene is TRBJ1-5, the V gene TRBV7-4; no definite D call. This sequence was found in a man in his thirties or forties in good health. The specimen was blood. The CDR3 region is CASSPDPQASNQPQHF. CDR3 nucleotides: TGTGCCAGCAGCCCTGACCCCCAGGCTAGCAATCAGCCCCAGCATTTT.